This passage covers 2 T cell receptor beta chains from one sample sequenced in a study of blood T cells in healthy people across ages. Primed by a sample-barcoded 5' primer and a J-beta primer mix, a second PCR proceeded for about 7 to 11 cycles. One entry per CDR3 protein, called by TCRdb with MiXCR from the 5' RACE reads. This sample has approximately 850,000 distinct CDR3 sequences; more than 40% occur once, and the top ten carry around 21%. The sample taken for sequencing was blood. These receptor sequences come from a man aged 55 to 69 in good health.

The chain joins TRBV28 to TRBJ2-6; TRBD1 matches 10 bases. The CDR3 is 16 residues long. CDR1 and CDR2 (germline): MDHEN, SYDVKM. V lost 11 bases and J lost 2; bases outside the gene matches: 9. The CDR3 loop reads CALSRQGAAGANVLTF. CDR3 bases: TGTGCCCTAAGTCGACAGGGGGCTGCTGGGGCCAACGTCCTGACTTTC. Supplemented by reference TRBV28 and TRBJ2-6, the full variable domain reads DVKVTQSSRYLVKRTGEKVFLECVQDMDHENMFWYRQDPGLGLRLIYFSYDVKMKEKGDIPEGYSVSREKKERFSLILESASTNQTSMYLCALSRQGAAGANVLTFGAGSRLTVL.

The chain uses TRBV20-1 and TRBJ1-4, with no clear D. The CDR3 sequence is 13 residues long. V dropped 4 bases and J dropped 5 bases, with 11 bases sitting between them. Germline CDR1 is DFQATT and CDR2 is SNEGSKA (reference sequence). This chain's CDR3 is CSATRTINEKLFF. The CDR3 bases are TGCAGTGCTACCAGGACGATAAATGAAAAACTGTTTTTT.